This TCR beta chain was retrieved from a study of cytomegalovirus exposure and HLA in healthy donors. Both 60 Vbeta primers and 13 Jbeta primers went into the PCR. The repertoire was sequenced with immunoSEQ multiplex PCR; TCRdb's copy has only in-frame clones and lacks some. The sample records about 160,000 clones, roughly 79% being singletons. The CDR3 loop spans 13 amino acids. From germline, CDR1 is SGHNT and CDR2 YENEEA. Trimming took 2 bases from V and 2 from J, leaving 6 bases between them. On this clone: Its specificity is unknown.

Regarding the study as a whole: Later analysis suggested most CMV-associated TCR beta chains were HLA-restricted.

The sequencing input was PBMCs. The receptor was isolated from a woman in her 50s in good health and CMV-seronegative. The V call is TRBV11-3, the J call TRBJ2-5; D unclear. The CDR3 DNA sequence: TGTGCCAGCAGCTTAACTTGGCAAGAGACCCAGTACTTC. Translated, it gives CASSLTWQETQYF.